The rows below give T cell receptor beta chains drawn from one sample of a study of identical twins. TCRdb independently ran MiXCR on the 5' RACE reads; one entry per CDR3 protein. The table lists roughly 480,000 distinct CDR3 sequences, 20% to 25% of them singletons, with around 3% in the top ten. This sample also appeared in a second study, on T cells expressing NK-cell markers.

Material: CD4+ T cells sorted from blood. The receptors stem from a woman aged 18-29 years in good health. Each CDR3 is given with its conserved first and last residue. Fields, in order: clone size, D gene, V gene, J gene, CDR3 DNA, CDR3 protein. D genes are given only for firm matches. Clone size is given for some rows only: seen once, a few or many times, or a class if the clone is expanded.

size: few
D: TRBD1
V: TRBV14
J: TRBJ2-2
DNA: TGTGCCAGCAGCGACAGGGTGAACACCGGGGAGCTGTTTTTT
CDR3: CASSDRVNTGELFF

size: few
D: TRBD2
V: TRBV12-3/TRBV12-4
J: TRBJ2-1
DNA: TGTGCCAGCAGTTTCGCGCGACTAGCGGGCGAGCAGTTCTTC
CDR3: CASSFARLAGEQFF

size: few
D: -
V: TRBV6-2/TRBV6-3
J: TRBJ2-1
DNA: TGTGCCAGCAGGAACCGGGCGCTAGAGCAGTTCTTC
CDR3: CASRNRALEQFF

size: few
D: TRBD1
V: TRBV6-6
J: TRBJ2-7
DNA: TGTGCCAGCAGGCTTACAGGGGTCGAGCAGTACTTC
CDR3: CASRLTGVEQYF

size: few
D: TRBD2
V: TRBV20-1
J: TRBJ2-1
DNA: TGCAGTGCTAGGTTTAGCGGGGATTACAATGAGCAGTTCTTC
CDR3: CSARFSGDYNEQFF

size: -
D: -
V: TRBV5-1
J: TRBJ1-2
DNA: TGCGCCAGCAGCCAAGACGACAGCTTCTCTGGCTACACCTTC
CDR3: CASSQDDSFSGYTF

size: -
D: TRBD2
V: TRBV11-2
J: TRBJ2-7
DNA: TGTGCCAGCAGCTCGGCGGGAGGGCCGGTATACGAGCAGTACTTC
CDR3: CASSSAGGPVYEQYF

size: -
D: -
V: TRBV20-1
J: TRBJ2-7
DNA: TGCAGTGCTCGTTTCCAGGGTTCCGGGCGTTTCAGATACGAGCAGTACTTC
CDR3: CSARFQGSGRFRYEQYF

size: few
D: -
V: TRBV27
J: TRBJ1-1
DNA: TGTGCCAGCAGGGATACCAGGGGCATGAACACTGAAGCTTTCTTT
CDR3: CASRDTRGMNTEAFF

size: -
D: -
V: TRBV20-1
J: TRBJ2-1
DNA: TGCAGTGCTCGGAAGGCGGGGTTTTACAATGAGCAGTTCTTC
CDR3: CSARKAGFYNEQFF

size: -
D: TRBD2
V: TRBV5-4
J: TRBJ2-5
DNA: TGTGCCAGCAGCTTGAAAGTCGGGACTAGCGGGAGCGTAGAGACCCAGTACTTC
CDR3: CASSLKVGTSGSVETQYF

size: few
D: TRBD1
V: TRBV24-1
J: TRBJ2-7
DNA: TGTGCCACCAGTGATTGCGCGACAGGGAGAGATCTCGAGCAGTACTTC
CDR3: CATSDCATGRDLEQYF

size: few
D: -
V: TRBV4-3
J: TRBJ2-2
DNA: TGCGCCAGCAGCCGGAGTGTAGCGATTGGAAACACCGGGGAGCTGTTTTTT
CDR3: CASSRSVAIGNTGELFF

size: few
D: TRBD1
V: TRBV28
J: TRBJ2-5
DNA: TGTGCCAGCAGCCGGGGACAGAAAGAGACCCAGTACTTC
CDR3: CASSRGQKETQYF

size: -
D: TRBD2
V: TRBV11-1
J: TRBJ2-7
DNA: TGTGCCAGCAGCCCCACCCCGGGACTAGCGGGAGGCCACTCCTACGAGCAGTACTTC
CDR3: CASSPTPGLAGGHSYEQYF

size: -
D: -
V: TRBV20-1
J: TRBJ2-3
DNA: TGCAGTGCTAGAGATCATCTAGCAGGCACAGATACGCAGTATTTT
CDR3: CSARDHLAGTDTQYF

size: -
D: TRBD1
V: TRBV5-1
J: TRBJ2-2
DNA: TGCGCCAGCAGCTTGGGGGACAGCATTACCGGGGAGCTGTTTTTT
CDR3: CASSLGDSITGELFF

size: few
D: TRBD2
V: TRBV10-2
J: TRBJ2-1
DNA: TGCGCCAGCAGTTCCGGGACTAGCAGCAATGAGCAGTTCTTC
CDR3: CASSSGTSSNEQFF

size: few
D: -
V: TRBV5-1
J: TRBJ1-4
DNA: TGCGCCAGCAGCCGAGGACAGCCACCCGGTGAAAAACTGTTTTTT
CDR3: CASSRGQPPGEKLFF

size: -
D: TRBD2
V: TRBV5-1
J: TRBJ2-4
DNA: TGCGCCAGCAGCTTGGGTTCTAGCGGTCTAGCCAAAAACATTCAGTACTTC
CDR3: CASSLGSSGLAKNIQYF

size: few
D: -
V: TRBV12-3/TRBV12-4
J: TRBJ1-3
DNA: TGTGCCAGCACACCCGGGGGGCGGTACTCTGGAAACACCATATATTTT
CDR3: CASTPGGRYSGNTIYF

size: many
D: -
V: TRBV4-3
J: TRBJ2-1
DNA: TGCGCCAGCAGCCAAGATCGGGTTTTGGCGGGACAAGAGCAGTTCTTC
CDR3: CASSQDRVLAGQEQFF

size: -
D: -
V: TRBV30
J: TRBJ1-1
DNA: TGTGCCTGGAGTGTAAGCGGGGGGACCACTGAAGCTTTCTTT
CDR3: CAWSVSGGTTEAFF

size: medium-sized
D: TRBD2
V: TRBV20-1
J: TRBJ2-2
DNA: TGCAGTGGGACTAGCGGCAAGCGGGGGGAGCTGTTTTTT
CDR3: CSGTSGKRGELFF

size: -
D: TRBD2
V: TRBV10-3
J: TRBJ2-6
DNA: TGTGCCTCCCTGTCTACTAGCGGGAGCTCTGGGGCCAACGTCCTGACTTTC
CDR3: CASLSTSGSSGANVLTF

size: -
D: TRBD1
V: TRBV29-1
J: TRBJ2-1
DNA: TGCAGCGGCCTGGGACAGGGGTACAATGAGCAGTTCTTC
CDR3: CSGLGQGYNEQFF

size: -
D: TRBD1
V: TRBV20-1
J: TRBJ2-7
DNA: TGCAGTGCTGGCCGGGACAGCGCCTACGAGCAGTACTTC
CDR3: CSAGRDSAYEQYF

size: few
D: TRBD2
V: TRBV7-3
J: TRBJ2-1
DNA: TGTGCCAGCAGCCGGTGGGCGGGGGTCCTCAATGAGCAGTTCTTC
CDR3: CASSRWAGVLNEQFF